This T cell receptor beta chain was retrieved from a study of PD-1 blockade in classical Hodgkin lymphoma. The study's findings and limits: Repertoires differed for reasons still undefined, possibly disease activity or prior therapy. Baseline TCR diversity was reportedly lower in newly diagnosed patients than healthy donors.

V dropped 5 bases and J dropped 4; count of bases not matched to a gene: 10. In germline, CDR1 is SEHNR, CDR2 FQNEAQ (reference sequence). The CDR3 has 16 residues. Points on this clone: The antigen is not known.

Here immunoSEQ multiplex PCR was the method, and the copy in TCRdb shows in-frame clones only, minus some. The sample consists of some 10,000 clones, approximately 90% of them appearing once. Time point reported: newly diagnosed, previously untreated cHL patient sample. From thawed PBMCs, magnetic negative selection was used to isolate the CD8+ T cells. PBMCs from patients with newly diagnosed, untreated classical Hodgkin lymphoma served as a comparison group for the relapsed/refractory trial patients. The rearrangement joins TRBV7-9 to TRBJ2-5, with 10 bases that match TRBD2. The clonotype was recovered from a human donor with classical Hodgkin lymphoma. The sample was CD8+ T cells from blood. The CDR3 DNA reads as TGTGCCAGCAGCGAAGGGAGCGGGGGGGATGGAGAGACCCAGTACTTC. It encodes CASSEGSGGDGETQYF.